Listed here is a single TCR beta chain. Clinical histories supplied by participants themselves formed the basis of cohort assignment. Recovered Cohort 3 donors showed two negative PCRs, clearance, or symptom resolution. This CDR3 has 12 amino acids. Germline V lookup: CDR1 MNHNY, CDR2 SVGAGI (reference sequence). Trimming took 4 bases from V and 8 from J; bases not matched to a gene: 3. The data stem from a study of blood T cell repertoires in COVID-19. Study overall: The cDNA or gDNA used as material had been derived from T cells, B-cell-depleted T cells, or PBMCs.

In the source study's methods: Quantification of nucleated cells was approximated via reference gene primer amplification. Sequencing used immunoSEQ multiplex PCR; TCRdb keeps in-frame clones, though not all of them. V, J and clone size are taken as reported in that table, and D and trimming were inferred from the DNA itself. Among 160,000 or so clones listed, about 85% were seen once. The chain joins TRBV6-6 to TRBJ1-2, with 8 bases aligning to TRBD1. The sample taken for sequencing was PBMCs or T cells enriched from blood (not recorded which). This clonotype was obtained from a woman in her forties or fifties who had recovered from COVID-19. The CDR3 sequence is CASSSDRGGYTF. CDR3 nucleotides: TGTGCCAGCAGTTCTGACAGGGGAGGCTACACCTTC.